The 5 T cell receptor beta chains below all came from one sample that was sequenced in a study of blood T cells in healthy people across ages. It was with a sample-barcoded 5' primer and a J-beta primer mix that a second PCR of roughly 6 to 12 cycles was run. TCRdb reprocessed the 5' RACE reads with MiXCR, giving one entry per CDR3 protein. The table shows 700,000 to 950,000 distinct CDR3 sequences, with roughly 47% occurring only once. Material: blood. These receptors all come from a woman aged 55-70 years in good health.

This clonotype was observed a handful of times. The chain couples TRBV29-1 to TRBJ2-1, with 11 bases identical to TRBD2. Per germline, CDR1 SQVTM and CDR2 ANQGSEA. This CDR3 region has 18 residues. With V trimmed by 0 bases and J by 4 bases, 11 bases remained unmatched. This CDR3 is CSVEDPKLAGVLYNEQFF. DNA for the CDR3: TGCAGCGTTGAAGATCCTAAACTAGCGGGGGTCTTATACAATGAGCAGTTCTTC.

This clonotype has just a few counts. This sequence joins TRBV7-2 and TRBJ2-3, with D perhaps matching TRBD2 (5 bases). The V gene's germline CDR1 is SGHTA and CDR2 FQGNSA. The V gene lost 1 base and the J gene lost 3 bases, with 11 bases spanning the gap. This CDR3 is built from 15 residues. The chain's CDR3 is CASSLVGGETDTQYF. The DNA of the CDR3 is TGTGCCAGCAGCTTAGTAGGAGGAGAAACAGATACGCAGTATTTT.

This clonotype was found once. The gene calls are TRBV6-5 and TRBJ1-1, with 7 bases lining up with TRBD1. Trimming cost V 2 bases and J 9 bases; bases outside gene matches: 6. Germline V gives CDR1 MNHEY, CDR2 SVGAGI. The CDR3 runs 13 residues. CDR3 protein: CASSYDREVKAFF. In DNA, the CDR3 is TGTGCCAGCAGTTACGACAGGGAGGTGAAAGCTTTCTTT.

On this clonotype itself: Mismatch with germline at one junction end may stem from a read error. J is TRBJ1-1 and V is TRBV6-2 or TRBV6-3; D possibly corresponds to TRBD1 (5 bases). This CDR3 comprises 13 residues. CDR1 is MNHEY and CDR2 is SVGEGT in the germline V gene. The CDR3 reads CASGEGSNIEAFF. The CDR3 nucleotides are TGTGCCAGCGGCGAGGGGTCGAACATTGAAGCTTTCTTT.

This clonotype was seen more than once but under ten times. This chain joins TRBV28 and TRBJ1-2; 7 nucleotides line up with TRBD1. Trimming removed 8 bases from V and 8 bases from J; junction bases left unmatched: 11. The germline gives CDR1 MDHEN, CDR2 SYDVKM. The CDR3 loop spans 13 amino acids. CDR3 DNA sequence: TGTGCCAGCGGGCTCCGGGACAGCTACGGCTACACCTTC. This sequence encodes CASGLRDSYGYTF.